The 5 T cell receptor beta chains below come from one sample, sequenced in a study of blood T cells in healthy people across ages. A second 7 to 11 cycle PCR used barcoded and J-beta primers. TCRdb fed the 5' RACE reads into MiXCR, producing one record per CDR3 protein. Among 550,000 to 600,000 distinct CDR3 sequences listed, around 48% were seen once. Sequencing used blood. Source of these receptors: an elderly man in good health.

The gene calls are TRBV7-2 and TRBJ2-3; 12 bases align to TRBD2. This CDR3 comprises 19 residues. CDR1 and CDR2 from the germline V gene are SGHTA and FQGNSA. The junction had 10 bases not matched to a gene; V was cut back by 0 bases and J by 3 bases. The CDR3 coding sequence is TGTGCCAGCAGCTTAGCGTCGCTAGCGGGAGGGCCGAGAACAGATACGCAGTATTTT. Amino acid sequence: CASSLASLAGGPRTDTQYF.

The rearrangement links TRBV3-1 to TRBJ1-1; TRBD1 aligns across 7 bases. The CDR3 covers 18 residues. Germline V gene data show CDR1 as LGHDT and CDR2 as YNNKEL (reference sequence). V was pared by 5 bases and J by 0 bases, with 15 bases of the junction left unmatched. CDR3 sequence reads: CASSRKGLAGTVNTEAFF. In DNA form, the CDR3 reads TGTGCCAGCAGCAGAAAAGGGTTAGCCGGGACAGTGAACACTGAAGCTTTCTTT.

This rearrangement joins TRBV2 to TRBJ1-1, with D maybe TRBD1 (5 bases). CDR3 size: 11 residues. Looked up from germline, CDR1 is SNHLY and CDR2 is FYNNEI. Deletions cut 7 bases from V and 11 bases from J, with 14 bases between. DNA for the CDR3: TGTGCCAGCATTGGACTCGGGGGTGCTTTCTTT. Translating it yields CASIGLGGAFF.

The chain uses TRBV10-2 and TRBJ2-3; D perhaps matches TRBD1 (8 bases). V was trimmed by 11 bases and J by 2 bases, leaving 17 bases between them. This CDR3 has 14 amino acids. CDR1 WSHSY and CDR2 SAAADI come from the germline V gene. CDR3 nucleotide sequence: TGCGCCGCGGGGGACAGGCCCACCACAGATACGCAGTATTTT. Amino acids: CAAGDRPTTDTQYF.

This clonotype was detected a few times. The rearrangement links TRBV20-1 to TRBJ2-7; D gene uncertain. CDR3 length: 11 residues. Per the germline V gene, CDR1 is DFQATT and CDR2 is SNEGSKA (reference sequence). The CDR3 DNA reads TGCAGCGAGGCGGTTCTGGACGAGCAGTACTTC. It translates to CSEAVLDEQYF.